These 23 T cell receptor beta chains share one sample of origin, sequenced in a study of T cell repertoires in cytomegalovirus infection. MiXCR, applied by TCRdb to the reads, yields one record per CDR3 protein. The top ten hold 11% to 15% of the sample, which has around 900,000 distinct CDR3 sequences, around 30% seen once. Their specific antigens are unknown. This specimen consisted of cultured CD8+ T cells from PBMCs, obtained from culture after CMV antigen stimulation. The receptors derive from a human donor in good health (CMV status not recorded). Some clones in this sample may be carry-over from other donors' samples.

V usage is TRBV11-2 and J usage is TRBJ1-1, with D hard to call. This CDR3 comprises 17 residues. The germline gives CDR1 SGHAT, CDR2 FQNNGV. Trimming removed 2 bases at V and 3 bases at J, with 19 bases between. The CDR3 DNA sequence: TGTGCCAGCAGCTTATGGTCCCAGGTCCGCTATGACACTGAAGCTTTCTTT. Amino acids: CASSLWSQVRYDTEAFF.

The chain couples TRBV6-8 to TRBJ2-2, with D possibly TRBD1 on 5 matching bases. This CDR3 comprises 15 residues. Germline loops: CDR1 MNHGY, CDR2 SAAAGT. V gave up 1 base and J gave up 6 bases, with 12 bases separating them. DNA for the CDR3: TGTGCCAGCAGTTACTTTACAGGAGTCCCCGGGGAGCTGTTTTTT. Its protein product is CASSYFTGVPGELFF.

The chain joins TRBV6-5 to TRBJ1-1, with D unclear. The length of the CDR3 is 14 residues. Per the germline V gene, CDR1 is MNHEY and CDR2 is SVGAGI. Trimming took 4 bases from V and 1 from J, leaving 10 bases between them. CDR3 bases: TGTGCCAGCAGTTTCTATTCACAGAACACTGAAGCTTTCTTT. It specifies CASSFYSQNTEAFF.

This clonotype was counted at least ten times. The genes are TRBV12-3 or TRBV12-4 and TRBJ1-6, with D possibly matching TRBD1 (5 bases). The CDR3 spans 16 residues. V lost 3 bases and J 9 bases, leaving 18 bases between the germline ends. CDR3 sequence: CASSFDSDSTSSPLHF. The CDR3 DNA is TGTGCCAGCAGTTTCGACAGTGATTCCACTAGTTCACCCCTCCACTTT.

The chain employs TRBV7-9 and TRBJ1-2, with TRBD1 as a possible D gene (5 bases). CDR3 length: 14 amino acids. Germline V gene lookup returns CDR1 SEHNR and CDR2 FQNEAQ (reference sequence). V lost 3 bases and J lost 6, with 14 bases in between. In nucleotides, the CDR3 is TGTGCCAGCAGCTTTGGGACGAGGGGCCATGGCTACACCTTC. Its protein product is CASSFGTRGHGYTF.

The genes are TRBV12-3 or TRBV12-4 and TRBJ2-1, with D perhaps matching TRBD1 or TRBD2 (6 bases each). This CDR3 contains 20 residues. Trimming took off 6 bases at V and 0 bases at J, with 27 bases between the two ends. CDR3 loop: CASSPWGDGDIESSYNEQFF. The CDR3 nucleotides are TGTGCCAGCAGCCCATGGGGGGACGGGGACATAGAAAGCTCCTACAATGAGCAGTTCTTC.

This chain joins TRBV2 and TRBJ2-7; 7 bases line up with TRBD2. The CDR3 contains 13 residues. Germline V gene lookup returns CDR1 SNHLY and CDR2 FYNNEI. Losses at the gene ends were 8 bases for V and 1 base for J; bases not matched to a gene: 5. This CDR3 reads CASRLAKSYEQYF. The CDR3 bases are TGTGCCAGCCGACTAGCCAAGTCCTACGAGCAGTACTTC.

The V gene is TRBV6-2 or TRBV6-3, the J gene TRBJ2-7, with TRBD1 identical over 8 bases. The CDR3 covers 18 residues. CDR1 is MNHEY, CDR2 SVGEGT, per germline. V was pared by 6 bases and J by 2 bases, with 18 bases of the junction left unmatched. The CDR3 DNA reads TGTGCCAGCAGCCCCGAGCAGGGGGCGGTTTTTCCGCCCTACGAGCAGTACGTC. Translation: CASSPEQGAVFPPYEQYV.

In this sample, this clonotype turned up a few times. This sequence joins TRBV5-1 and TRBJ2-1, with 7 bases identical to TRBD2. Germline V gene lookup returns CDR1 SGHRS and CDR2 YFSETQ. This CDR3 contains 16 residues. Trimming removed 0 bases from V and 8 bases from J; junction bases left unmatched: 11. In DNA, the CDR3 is TGCGCCAGCAGCTTGGTAGTTGCGGGGGTGCTAGATGAGCAGTTCTTC. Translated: CASSLVVAGVLDEQFF.

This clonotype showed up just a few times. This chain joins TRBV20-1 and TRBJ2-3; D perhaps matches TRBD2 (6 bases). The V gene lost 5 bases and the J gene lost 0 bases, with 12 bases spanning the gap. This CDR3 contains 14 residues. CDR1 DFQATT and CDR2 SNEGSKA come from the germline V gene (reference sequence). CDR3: CSAFRDSSTDTQYF. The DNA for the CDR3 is TGCAGTGCTTTCAGGGACTCCAGCACAGATACGCAGTATTTT.

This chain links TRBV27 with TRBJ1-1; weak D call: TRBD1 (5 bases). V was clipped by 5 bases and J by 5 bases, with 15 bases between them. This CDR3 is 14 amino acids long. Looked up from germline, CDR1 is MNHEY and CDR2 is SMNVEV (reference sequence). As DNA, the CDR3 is TGTGCCAGCAGTGGGTCGGGGGGATGGACTGAAGCTTTCTTT. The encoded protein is CASSGSGGWTEAFF.

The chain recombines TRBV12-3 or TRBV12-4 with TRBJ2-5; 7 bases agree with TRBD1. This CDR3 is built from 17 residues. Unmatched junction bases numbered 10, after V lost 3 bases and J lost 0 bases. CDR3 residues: CASSLLRQGPYQETQYF. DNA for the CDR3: TGTGCCAGCAGTTTGCTCCGACAGGGCCCGTACCAAGAGACCCAGTACTTC.

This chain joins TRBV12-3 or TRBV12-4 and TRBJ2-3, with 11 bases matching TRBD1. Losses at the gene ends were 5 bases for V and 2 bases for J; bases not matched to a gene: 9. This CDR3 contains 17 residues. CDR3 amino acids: CASSLWTGGHHTDTQYF. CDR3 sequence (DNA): TGTGCCAGCAGTCTCTGGACAGGGGGCCACCACACAGATACGCAGTATTTT.

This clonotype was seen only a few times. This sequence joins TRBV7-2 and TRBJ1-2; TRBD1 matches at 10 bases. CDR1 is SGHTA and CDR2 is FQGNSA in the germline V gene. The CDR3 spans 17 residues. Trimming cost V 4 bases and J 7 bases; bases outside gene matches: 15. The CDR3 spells CASSSIRTGGGGGGYTF. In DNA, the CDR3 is TGTGCCAGCAGCTCAATAAGGACAGGGGGAGGAGGAGGTGGCTACACCTTC.

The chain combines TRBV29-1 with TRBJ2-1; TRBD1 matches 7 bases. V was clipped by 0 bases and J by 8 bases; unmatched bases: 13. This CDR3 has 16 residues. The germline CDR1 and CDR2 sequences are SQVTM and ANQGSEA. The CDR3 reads CSVEDPQTGSVDEQFF. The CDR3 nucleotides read TGCAGCGTTGAAGATCCCCAGACAGGGAGCGTGGATGAGCAGTTCTTC.

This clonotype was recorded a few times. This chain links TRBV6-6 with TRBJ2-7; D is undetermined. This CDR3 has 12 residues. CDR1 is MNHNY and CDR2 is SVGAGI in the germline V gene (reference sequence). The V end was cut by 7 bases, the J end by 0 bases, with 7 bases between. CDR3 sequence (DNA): TGTGCCAGCACCGGGCACTCCTACGAGCAGTACGTC. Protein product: CASTGHSYEQYV.

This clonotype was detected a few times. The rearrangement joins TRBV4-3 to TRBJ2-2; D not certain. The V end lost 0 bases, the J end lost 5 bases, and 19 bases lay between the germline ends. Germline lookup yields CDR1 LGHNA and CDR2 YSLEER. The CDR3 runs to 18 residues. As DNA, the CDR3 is TGCGCCAGCAGCCAAGATCGGAGCATAAACTCCATAACCGGGGAGCTGTTTTTT. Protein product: CASSQDRSINSITGELFF.

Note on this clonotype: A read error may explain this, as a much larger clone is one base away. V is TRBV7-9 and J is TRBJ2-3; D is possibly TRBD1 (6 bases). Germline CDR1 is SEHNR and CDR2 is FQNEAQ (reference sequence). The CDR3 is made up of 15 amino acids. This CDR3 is CASSLTGTGTDTRYF. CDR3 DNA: TGTGCCAGCAGCTTAACAGGGACGGGCACAGATACGCGGTATTTT.

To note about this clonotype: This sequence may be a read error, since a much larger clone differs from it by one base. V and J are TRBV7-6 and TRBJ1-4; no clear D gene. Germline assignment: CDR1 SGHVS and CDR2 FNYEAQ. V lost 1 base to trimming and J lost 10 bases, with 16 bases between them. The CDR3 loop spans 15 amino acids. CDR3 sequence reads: CASSLVQRGEGKLFF. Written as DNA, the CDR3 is TGTGCCAGCAGCTTAGTCCAGAGAGGAGAGGGAAAACTGTTTTTT.

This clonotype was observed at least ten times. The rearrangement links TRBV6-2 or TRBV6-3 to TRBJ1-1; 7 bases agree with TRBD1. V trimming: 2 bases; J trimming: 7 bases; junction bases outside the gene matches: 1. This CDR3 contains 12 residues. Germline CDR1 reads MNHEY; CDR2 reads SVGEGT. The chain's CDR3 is CASSYGDSEAFF. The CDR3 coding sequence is TGTGCCAGCAGTTACGGGGACAGTGAAGCTTTCTTT.

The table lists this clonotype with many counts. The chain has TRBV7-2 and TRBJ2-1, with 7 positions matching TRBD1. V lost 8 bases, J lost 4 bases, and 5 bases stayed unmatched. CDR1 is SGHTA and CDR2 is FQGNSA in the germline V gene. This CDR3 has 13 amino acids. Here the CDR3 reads CASEQGFYNEQFF. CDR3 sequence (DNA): TGTGCCAGCGAACAGGGGTTTTACAATGAGCAGTTCTTC.

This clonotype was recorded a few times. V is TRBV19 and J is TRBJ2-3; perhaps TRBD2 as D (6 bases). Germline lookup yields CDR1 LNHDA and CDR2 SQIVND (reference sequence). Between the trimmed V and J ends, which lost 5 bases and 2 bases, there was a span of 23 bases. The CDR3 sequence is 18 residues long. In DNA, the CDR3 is TGTGCCAGTAGTTCCTCCGGGACTCTCAACCCATACACAGATACGCAGTATTTT. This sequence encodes CASSSSGTLNPYTDTQYF.

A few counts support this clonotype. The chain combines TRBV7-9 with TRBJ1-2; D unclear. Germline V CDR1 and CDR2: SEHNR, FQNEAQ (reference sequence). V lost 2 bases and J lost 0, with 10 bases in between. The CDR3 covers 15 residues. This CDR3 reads CASSLFSAANYGYTF. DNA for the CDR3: TGTGCCAGCAGCTTATTTTCCGCAGCTAACTATGGCTACACCTTC.